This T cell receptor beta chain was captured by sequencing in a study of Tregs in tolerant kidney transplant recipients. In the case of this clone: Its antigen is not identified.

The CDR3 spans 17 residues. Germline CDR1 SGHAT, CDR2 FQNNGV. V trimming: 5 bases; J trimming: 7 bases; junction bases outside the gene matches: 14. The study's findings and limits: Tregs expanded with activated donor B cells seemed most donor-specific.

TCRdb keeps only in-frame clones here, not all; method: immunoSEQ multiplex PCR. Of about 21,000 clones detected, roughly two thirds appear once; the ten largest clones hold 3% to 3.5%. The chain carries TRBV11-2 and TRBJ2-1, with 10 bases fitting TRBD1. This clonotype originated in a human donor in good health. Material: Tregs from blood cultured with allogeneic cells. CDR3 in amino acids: CASSPRTGTGASNEQFF. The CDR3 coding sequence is TGTGCCAGCAGCCCCCGTACCGGGACAGGGGCGTCAAATGAGCAGTTCTTC.